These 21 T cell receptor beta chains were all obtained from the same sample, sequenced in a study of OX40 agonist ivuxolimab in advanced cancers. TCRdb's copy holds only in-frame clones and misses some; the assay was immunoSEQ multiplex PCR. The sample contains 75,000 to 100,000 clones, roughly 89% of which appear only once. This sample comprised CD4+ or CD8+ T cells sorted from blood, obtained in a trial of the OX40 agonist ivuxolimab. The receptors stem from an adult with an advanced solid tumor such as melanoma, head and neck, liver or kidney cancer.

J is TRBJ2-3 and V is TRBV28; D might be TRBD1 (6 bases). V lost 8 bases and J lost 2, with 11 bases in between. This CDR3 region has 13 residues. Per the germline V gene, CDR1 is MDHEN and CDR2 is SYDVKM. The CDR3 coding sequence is TGTGCCAGCCTAGACAGGACCACAGATACGCAGTATTTT. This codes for CASLDRTTDTQYF.

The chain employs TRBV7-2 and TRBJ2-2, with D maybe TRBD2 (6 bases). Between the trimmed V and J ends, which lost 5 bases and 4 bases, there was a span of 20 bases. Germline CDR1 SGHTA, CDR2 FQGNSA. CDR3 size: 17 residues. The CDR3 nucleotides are TGTGCCAGCAGCGGACGACTAGTGGGGGGACCCACCGGGGAGCTGTTTTTT. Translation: CASSGRLVGGPTGELFF.

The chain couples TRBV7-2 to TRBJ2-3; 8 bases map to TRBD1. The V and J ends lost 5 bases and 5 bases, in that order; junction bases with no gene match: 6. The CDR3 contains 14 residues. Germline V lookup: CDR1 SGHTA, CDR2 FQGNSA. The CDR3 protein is CASSPSRGLDTQYF. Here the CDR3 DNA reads TGTGCCAGCAGCCCCAGCAGGGGGCTAGATACGCAGTATTTT. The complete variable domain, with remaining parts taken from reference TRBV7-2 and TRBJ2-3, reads GAGVSQSPSNKVTEKGKDVELRCDPISGHTALYWYRQSLGQGLEFLIYFQGNSAPDKSGLPSDRFSAERTGGSVSTLTIQRTQQEDSAVYLCASSPSRGLDTQYFGPGTRLTVL.

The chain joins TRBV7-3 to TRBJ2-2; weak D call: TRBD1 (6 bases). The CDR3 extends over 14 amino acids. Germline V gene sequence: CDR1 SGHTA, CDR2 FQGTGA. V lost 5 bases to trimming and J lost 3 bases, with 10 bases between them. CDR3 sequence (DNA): TGTGCCAGCAGCGCGGACAGAGACACCGGGGAGCTGTTTTTT. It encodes CASSADRDTGELFF.

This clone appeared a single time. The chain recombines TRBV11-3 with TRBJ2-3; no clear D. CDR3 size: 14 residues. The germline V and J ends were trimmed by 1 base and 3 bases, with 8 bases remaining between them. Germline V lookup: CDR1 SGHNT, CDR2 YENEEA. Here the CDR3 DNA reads TGTGCCAGCAGCTTAGGCCCACAGACAGATACGCAGTATTTT. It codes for CASSLGPQTDTQYF.

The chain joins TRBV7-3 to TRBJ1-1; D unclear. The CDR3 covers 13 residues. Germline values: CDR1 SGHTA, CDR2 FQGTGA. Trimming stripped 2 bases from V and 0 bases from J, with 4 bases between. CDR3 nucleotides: TGTGCCAGCAGCTTATCCATGAACACTGAAGCTTTCTTT. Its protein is CASSLSMNTEAFF. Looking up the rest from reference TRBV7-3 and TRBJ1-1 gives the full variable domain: GAGVSQTPSNKVTEKGKYVELRCDPISGHTALYWYRQSLGQGPEFLIYFQGTGAADDSGLPNDRFFAVRPEGSVSTLKIQRTERGDSAVYLCASSLSMNTEAFFGQGTRLTVV.

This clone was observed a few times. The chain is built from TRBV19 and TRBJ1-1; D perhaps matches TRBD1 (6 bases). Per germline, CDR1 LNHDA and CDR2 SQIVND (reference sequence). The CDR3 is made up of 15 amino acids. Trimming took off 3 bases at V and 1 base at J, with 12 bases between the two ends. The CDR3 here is CASSMGARSNTEAFF. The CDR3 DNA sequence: TGTGCCAGTAGTATGGGGGCCAGATCGAACACTGAAGCTTTCTTT. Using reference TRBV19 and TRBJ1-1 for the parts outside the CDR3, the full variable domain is DGGITQSPKYLFRKEGQNVTLSCEQNLNHDAMYWYRQDPGQGLRLIYYSQIVNDFQKGDIAEGYSVSREKKESFPLTVTSAQKNPTAFYLCASSMGARSNTEAFFGQGTRLTVV.

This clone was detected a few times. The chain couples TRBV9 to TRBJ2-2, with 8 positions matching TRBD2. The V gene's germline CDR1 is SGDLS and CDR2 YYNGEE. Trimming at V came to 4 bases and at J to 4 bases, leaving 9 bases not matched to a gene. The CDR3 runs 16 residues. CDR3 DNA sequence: TGTGCCAGCAGCTCCCCCGGGGGGGCGTTCACCGGGGAGCTGTTTTTT. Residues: CASSSPGGAFTGELFF.

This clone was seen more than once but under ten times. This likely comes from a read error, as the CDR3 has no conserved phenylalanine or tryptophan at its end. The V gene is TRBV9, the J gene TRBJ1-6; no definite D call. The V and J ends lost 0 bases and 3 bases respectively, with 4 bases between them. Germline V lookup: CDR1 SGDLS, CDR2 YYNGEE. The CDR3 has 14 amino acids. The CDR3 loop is CASSVGDYNSPLHL. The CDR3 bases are TGTGCCAGCAGCGTAGGAGACTATAATTCACCCCTCCACCTT.

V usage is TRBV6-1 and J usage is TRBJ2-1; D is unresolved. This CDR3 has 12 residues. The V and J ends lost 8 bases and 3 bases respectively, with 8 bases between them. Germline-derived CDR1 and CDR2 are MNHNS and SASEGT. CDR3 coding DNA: TGTGCCAGCCAAGAATACTACAATGAGCAGTTCTTC. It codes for CASQEYYNEQFF.

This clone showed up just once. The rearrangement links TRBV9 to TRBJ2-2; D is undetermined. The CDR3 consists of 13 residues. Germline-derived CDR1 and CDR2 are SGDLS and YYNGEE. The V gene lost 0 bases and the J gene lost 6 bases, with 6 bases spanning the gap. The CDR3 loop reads CASSVEPPGELFF. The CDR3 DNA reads TGTGCCAGCAGCGTAGAGCCCCCCGGGGAGCTGTTTTTT.

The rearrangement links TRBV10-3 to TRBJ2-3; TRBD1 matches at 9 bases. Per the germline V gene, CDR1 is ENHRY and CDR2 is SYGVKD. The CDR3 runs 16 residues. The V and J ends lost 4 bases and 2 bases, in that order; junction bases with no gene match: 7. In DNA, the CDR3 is TGTGCCATCAGTGGCCGAACAGGGGGCAACACAGATACGCAGTATTTT. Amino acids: CAISGRTGGNTDTQYF.

Here the CDR3 DNA reads TGTGCCAGCAGTATGGGCGCGGCGGGGGCCTACGAGCAGTACTTC. It codes for CASSMGAAGAYEQYF. The chain carries TRBV5-8 and TRBJ2-7; 7 nucleotides line up with TRBD2. With V trimmed by 5 bases and J by 2 bases, 10 bases remained unmatched. The CDR3 extends over 15 amino acids. Germline-derived CDR1 and CDR2 are SGHTS and YDEGEE. The full variable domain, rest sourced from reference TRBV5-8 and TRBJ2-7, is EAGVTQSPTHLIKTRGQQATLRCSPISGHTSVYWYQQALGLGLQFLLWYDEGEERNRGNFPPRFSGRQFPNYSSELNVNALELEDSALYLCASSMGAAGAYEQYFGPGTRLTVT.

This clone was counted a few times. DNA for the CDR3: TGTGCCAGCAGTGACTCGCCGGGTGTTGGCTACACCTTC. The encoded protein is CASSDSPGVGYTF. V is TRBV6-4 and J is TRBJ1-2; unclear D gene. The V end lost 0 bases, the J end lost 7 bases, and 9 bases lay between the germline ends. The CDR3 covers 13 residues. CDR1 is MRHNA and CDR2 is SNTAGT in the germline V gene.

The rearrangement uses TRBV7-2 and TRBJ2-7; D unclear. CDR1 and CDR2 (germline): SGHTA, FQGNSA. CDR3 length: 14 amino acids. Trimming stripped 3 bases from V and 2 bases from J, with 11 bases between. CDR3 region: CASSFDAATYEQYF. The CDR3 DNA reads TGTGCCAGCAGCTTCGATGCAGCTACCTACGAGCAGTACTTC.

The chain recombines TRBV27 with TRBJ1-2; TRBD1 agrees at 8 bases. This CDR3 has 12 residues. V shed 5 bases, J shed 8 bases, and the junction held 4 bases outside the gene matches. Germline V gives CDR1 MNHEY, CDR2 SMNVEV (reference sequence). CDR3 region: CASSKQGEGYTF. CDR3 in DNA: TGTGCCAGCAGTAAACAGGGGGAGGGCTACACCTTC.

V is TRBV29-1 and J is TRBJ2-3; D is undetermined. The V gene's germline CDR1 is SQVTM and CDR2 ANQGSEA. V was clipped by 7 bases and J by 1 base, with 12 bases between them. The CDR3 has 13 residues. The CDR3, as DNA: TGCAGCGCCGCCCCGGGCGGCACAGATACGCAGTATTTT. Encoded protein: CSAAPGGTDTQYF.

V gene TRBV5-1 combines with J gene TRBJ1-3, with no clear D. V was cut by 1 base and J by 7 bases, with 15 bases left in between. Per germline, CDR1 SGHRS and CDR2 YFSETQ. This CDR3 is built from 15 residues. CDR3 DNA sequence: TGCGCCAGCAGCTTGAGCGGGAGTTTGGAGAACACCATATATTTT. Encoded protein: CASSLSGSLENTIYF.

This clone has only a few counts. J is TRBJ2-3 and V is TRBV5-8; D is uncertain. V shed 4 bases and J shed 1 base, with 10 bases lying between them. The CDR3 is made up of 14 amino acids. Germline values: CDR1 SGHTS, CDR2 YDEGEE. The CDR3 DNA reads TGTGCCAGCAGCCAAGCCACCGGCACAGATACGCAGTATTTT. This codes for CASSQATGTDTQYF. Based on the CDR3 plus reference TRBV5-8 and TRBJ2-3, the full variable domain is EAGVTQSPTHLIKTRGQQATLRCSPISGHTSVYWYQQALGLGLQFLLWYDEGEERNRGNFPPRFSGRQFPNYSSELNVNALELEDSALYLCASSQATGTDTQYFGPGTRLTVL.

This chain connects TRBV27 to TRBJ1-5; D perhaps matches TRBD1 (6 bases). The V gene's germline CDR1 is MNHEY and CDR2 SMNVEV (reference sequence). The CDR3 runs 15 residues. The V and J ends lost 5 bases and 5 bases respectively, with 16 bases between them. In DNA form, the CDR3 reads TGTGCCAGCAGTGACCTCCGACAGGATTATCAGCCCCAGCATTTT. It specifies CASSDLRQDYQPQHF.

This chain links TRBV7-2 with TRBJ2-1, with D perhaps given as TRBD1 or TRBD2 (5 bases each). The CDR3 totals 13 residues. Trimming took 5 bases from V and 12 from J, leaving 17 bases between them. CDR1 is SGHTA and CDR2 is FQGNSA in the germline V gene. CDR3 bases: TGTGCCAGCAGCCCCCTTAGGGACGGCCTGCAGTTCTTC. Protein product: CASSPLRDGLQFF.